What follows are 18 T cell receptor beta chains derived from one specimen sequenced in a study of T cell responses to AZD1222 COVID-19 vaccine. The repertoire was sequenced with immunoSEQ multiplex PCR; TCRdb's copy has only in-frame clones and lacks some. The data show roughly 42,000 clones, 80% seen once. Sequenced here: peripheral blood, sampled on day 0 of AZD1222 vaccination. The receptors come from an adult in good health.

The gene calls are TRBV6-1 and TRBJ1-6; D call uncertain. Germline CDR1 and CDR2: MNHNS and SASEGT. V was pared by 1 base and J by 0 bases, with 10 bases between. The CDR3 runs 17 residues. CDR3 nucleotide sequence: TGTGCCAGCAGTGAAGGGGCGACAAGCTCCTATAATTCACCCCTCCACTTT. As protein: CASSEGATSSYNSPLHF.

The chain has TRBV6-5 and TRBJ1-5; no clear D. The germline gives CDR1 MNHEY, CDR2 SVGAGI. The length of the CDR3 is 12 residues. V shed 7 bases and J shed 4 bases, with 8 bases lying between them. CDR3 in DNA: TGTGCCAGCACCAACGGGAATCAGCCCCAGCATTTT. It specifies CASTNGNQPQHF.

CDR3: CASSLGSSYEQYF. The CDR3 coding sequence is TGTGCCAGCAGTTTAGGCAGTTCCTACGAGCAGTACTTC. The chain has TRBV12-3 or TRBV12-4 and TRBJ2-7; D is unclear. Trimming took off 1 base at V and 1 base at J, with 5 bases between the two ends. This CDR3 has 13 amino acids.

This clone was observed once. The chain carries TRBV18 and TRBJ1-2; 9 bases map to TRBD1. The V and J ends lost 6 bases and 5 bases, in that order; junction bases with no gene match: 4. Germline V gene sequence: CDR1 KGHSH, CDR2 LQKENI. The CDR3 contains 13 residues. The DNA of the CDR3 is TGTGCCAGCTCCGGGACAGGGTCTTATGGCTACACCTTC. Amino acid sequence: CASSGTGSYGYTF.

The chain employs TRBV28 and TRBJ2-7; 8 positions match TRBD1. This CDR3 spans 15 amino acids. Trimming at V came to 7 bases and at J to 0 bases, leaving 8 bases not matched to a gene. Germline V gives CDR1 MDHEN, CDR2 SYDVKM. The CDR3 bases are TGTGCCAGCACTCCGACCAGGGGGCGCTCCTACGAGCAGTACTTC. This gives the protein CASTPTRGRSYEQYF.

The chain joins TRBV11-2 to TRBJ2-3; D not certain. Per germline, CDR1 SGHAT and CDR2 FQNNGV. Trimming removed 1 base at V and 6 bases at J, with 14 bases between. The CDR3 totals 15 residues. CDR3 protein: CASSLVRRNNDTQYF. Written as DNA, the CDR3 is TGTGCCAGCAGCTTAGTGCGGCGGAACAACGATACGCAGTATTTT.

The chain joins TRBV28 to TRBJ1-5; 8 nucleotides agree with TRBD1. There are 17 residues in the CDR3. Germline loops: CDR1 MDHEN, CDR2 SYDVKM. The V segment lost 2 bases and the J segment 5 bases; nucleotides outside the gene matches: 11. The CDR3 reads CASSLDRGEWRYQPQHF. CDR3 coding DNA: TGTGCCAGCAGTTTAGACAGGGGAGAGTGGCGCTATCAGCCCCAGCATTTT.

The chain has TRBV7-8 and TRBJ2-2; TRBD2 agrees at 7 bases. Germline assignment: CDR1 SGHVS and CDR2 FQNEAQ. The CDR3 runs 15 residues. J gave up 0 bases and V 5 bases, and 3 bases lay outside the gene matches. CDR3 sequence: CASSLSGANTGELFF. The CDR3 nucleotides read TGTGCCAGCAGCCTCAGCGGGGCGAACACCGGGGAGCTGTTTTTT.

CDR3 residues: CASSPGDRGSGNTIYF. The CDR3 bases are TGCGCCAGCAGCCCTGGGGACAGGGGGTCTGGAAACACCATATATTTT. The J gene is TRBJ1-3, the V gene TRBV5-1, with 11 bases identical to TRBD1. The V gene's germline CDR1 is SGHRS and CDR2 YFSETQ. With 4 bases clipped from V and 1 base from J, the junction kept 4 bases outside the gene matches. The CDR3 has 16 residues.

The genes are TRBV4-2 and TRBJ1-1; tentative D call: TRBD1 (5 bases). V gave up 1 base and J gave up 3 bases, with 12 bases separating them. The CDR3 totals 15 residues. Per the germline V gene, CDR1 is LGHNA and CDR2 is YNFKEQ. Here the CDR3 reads CASSQARGPYTEAFF. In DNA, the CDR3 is TGTGCCAGCAGCCAAGCCCGGGGCCCTTACACTGAAGCTTTCTTT.

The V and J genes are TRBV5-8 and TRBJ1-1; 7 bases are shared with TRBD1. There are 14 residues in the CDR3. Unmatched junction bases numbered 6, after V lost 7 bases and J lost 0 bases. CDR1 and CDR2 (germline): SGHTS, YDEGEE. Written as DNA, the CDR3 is TGTGCCAGCCGCCACAGGGGAATGAACACTGAAGCTTTCTTT. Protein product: CASRHRGMNTEAFF.

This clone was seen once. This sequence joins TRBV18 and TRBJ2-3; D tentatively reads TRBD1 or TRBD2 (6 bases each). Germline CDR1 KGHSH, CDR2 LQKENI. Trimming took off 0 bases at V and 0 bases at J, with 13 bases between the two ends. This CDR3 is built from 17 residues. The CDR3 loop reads CASSPPLGGTSTDTQYF. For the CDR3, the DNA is TGTGCCAGCTCACCACCGTTAGGGGGGACTAGCACAGATACGCAGTATTTT. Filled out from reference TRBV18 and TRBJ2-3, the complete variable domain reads NAGVMQNPRHLVRRRGQEARLRCSPMKGHSHVYWYRQLPEEGLKFMVYLQKENIIDESGMPKERFSAEFPKEGPSILRIQQVVRGDSAAYFCASSPPLGGTSTDTQYFGPGTRLTVL.

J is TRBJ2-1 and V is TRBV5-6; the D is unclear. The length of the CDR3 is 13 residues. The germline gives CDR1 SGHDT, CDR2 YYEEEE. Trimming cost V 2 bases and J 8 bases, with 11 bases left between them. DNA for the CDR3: TGTGCCAGCAGCTTAGGGTCGCGATATGAGCAGTTCTTC. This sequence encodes CASSLGSRYEQFF.

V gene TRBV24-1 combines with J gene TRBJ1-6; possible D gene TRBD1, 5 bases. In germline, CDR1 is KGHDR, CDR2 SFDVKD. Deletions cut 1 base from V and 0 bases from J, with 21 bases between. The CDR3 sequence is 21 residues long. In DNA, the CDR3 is TGTGCCACCAGTGATTTTTTCGGCGCCAGGGCGAATAGCTCCTATAATTCACCCCTCCACTTT. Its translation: CATSDFFGARANSSYNSPLHF.

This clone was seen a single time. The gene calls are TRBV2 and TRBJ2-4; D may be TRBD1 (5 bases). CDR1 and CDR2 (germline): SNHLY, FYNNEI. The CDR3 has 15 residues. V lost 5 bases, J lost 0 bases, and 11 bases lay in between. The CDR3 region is CASSLQVLAKNIQYF. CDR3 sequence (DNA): TGTGCCAGCAGTTTACAGGTCCTAGCCAAAAACATTCAGTACTTC.

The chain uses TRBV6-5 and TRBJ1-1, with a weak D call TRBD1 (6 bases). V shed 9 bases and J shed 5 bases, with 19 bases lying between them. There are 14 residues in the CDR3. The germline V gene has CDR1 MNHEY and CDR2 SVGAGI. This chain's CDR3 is CASLIVEGETEAFF. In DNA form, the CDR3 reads TGTGCCAGTCTAATTGTTGAGGGGGAAACTGAAGCTTTCTTT.

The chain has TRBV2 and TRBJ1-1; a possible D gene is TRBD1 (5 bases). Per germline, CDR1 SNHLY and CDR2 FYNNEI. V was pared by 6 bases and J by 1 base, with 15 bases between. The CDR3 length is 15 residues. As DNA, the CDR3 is TGTGCCAGCAGAGGAGGGTCGGGGCAGAACACTGAAGCTTTCTTT. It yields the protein CASRGGSGQNTEAFF. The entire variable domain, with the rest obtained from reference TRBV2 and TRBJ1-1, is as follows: EPEVTQTPSHQVTQMGQEVILRCVPISNHLYFYWYRQILGQKVEFLVSFYNNEISEKSEIFDDQFSVERPDGSNFTLKIRSTKLEDSAMYFCASRGGSGQNTEAFFGQGTRLTVV.

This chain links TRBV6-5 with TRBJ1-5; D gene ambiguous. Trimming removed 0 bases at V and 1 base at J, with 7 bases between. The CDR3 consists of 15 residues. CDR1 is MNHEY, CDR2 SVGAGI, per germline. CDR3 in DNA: TGTGCCAGCAGTTACTCTCAGGCGAGCAATCAGCCCCAGCATTTT. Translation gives CASSYSQASNQPQHF.